This entry features one T cell receptor (beta chain) sequence. This clonotype was detected ten times or more. The specificity of this receptor is unknown. Nothing much larger sits one base from this clone, and base qualities are not available. The sample was run on an Illumina HiSeq 1500. The public reads were reanalyzed by TCRdb: fastp trimming at Q25, MiXCR alignment, in-frame beta chains only. Rows with a matching CDR3 protein are joined into one entry that keeps the most common DNA and genes. This sample has hundreds of thousands of distinct CDR3 sequences in its table, and approximately 7% of those were observed once. Roughly 6.5% of the sample belongs to the ten largest clones. This entry is derived from a study of T cell repertoires in cytomegalovirus infection (dated by TCRdb to about 2019). Some background on the complete study: Donor HLA type was relevant to the analysis, as public TCR beta signatures indicated carriage of CMV infection together with the matching HLA type. Study-level results and caveats: In both this cohort and an independent cohort of some 370 donors, the cumulative frequency of public TCR beta family members distinguished carriers of CMV infection plus the relevant HLA type. In the ex vivo response, HLA-C-restricted CMV-specific TCR beta clonotypes were dominant, and in two of eight donors the single most frequent clonotype came from this HLA-C-restricted group.

The CDR3, from cysteine to phenylalanine, totals 15 residues. Only CDR3 DNA remains: 45 bases, in frame from the first base. V lost 1 base and J lost 6 bases, and the count of bases not matched to a germline gene is 7. What was sequenced was PBMCs. The chain is made from TRBV12-3 or TRBV12-4 and TRBJ2-3, with 7 bases aligning to TRBD2. The receptor was isolated from a human donor in good health (CMV status not recorded). Some clones in this sample may be carry-over from other donors' samples. Read as DNA, the sequence is TGTGCCAGCAGTTTAGACCGACTAGCTATCGATACGCAGTATTTT. The resulting protein is CASSLDRLAIDTQYF.